This entry lists 2 T cell receptor beta chains sequenced from one sample in a study of control samples from healthy donors and cancer patients. This table comes from immunoSEQ multiplex PCR, and its TCRdb copy is limited to in-frame clones, with some not included. Seen here are 90,000 to 110,000 clones, roughly nine tenths observed once, and the top ten hold 4.4%. The sequencing sample was made of blood. The source is a human donor in good health. The donor label of this sample is uncertain.

In its sample, this clone was seen once. The V and J genes are TRBV7-8 and TRBJ2-7; tentatively, D is TRBD1 (6 bases). CDR1 SGHVS and CDR2 FQNEAQ come from the germline V gene. The CDR3 has 15 amino acids. Deletions cut 5 bases from V and 0 bases from J, with 14 bases between. The DNA for the CDR3 is TGTGCCAGCAGCACGACGAGGGACACCTCCTACGAGCAGTACTTC. Its translation: CASSTTRDTSYEQYF.

Here the CDR3 DNA reads TGTGCCAGCACCCGGGGAGGTCCTCTTCCCTACGAGCAGTACTTC. Protein sequence: CASTRGGPLPYEQYF. The rearrangement uses TRBV6-5 and TRBJ2-7; D may be TRBD2 (6 bases). CDR3 length equals 15 residues. Between the trimmed V and J ends, which lost 7 bases and 2 bases, there was a span of 18 bases. Per germline, CDR1 MNHEY and CDR2 SVGAGI.